The source of this T cell receptor (beta chain) is a study of blood T cells in healthy people across ages. The V end was cut by 8 bases, the J end by 5 bases, with 15 bases between. This CDR3 spans 13 amino acids. Germline values: CDR1 MNHEY, CDR2 SVGEGT. Then a second PCR, running roughly 7 to 11 cycles, was carried out with a sample-barcoded 5' primer and a J-beta primer mix. TCRdb used MiXCR to reprocess the 5' RACE reads, holding one entry per CDR3 protein. This table holds about 400,000 distinct CDR3 sequences, 45% to 65% found once. The rearrangement links TRBV6-2 or TRBV6-3 to TRBJ2-5; D possibly uses TRBD1 or TRBD2 (6 bases each). Material: blood. The clonotype originates from a man aged 55-75 years in good health. This CDR3 is CASAGQGSETQYF. The CDR3 region has the DNA TGTGCCAGCGCGGGGCAGGGGTCCGAGACCCAGTACTTC.